This T cell receptor beta chain was retrieved from a study of shared clonotypes between healthy human individuals. Study summary: Per-donor plates numbered three CD4 naive, three CD4 memory, two CD8 naive and one CD8 memory. Broader study findings: An expected dependence of interdonor clonotype sharing on sequencing depth was noted. Shared clonotypes: 4.5% to 6.5% naive CD4, approximately 3.4% naive CD8, over 2% memory CD4, more than 0.3% memory CD8. The study found lower generation probabilities in non-shared clonotypes than in those shared by all four donors.

Details on this clone: Its antigen is not identified.

The table came from immunoSEQ multiplex PCR; TCRdb's copy has only in-frame clones and leaves some out. The sample records around 1.6 million clones, nearly 99% being singletons. Germline V CDR1 and CDR2: SGHTA, FQGNSA. Deletions cut 5 bases from V and 2 bases from J, with 9 bases between. This CDR3 has 14 amino acids. The sequencing input was naive CD4+ T cells sorted from blood. Described subset: CD45RA+ positively selected. The chain is built from TRBV7-2 and TRBJ1-4; D is unresolved. The source is a man aged 30-40 years in good health. The CDR3 here is CASSNDPTNEKLFF. DNA for the CDR3: TGTGCCAGCAGCAACGACCCCACTAATGAAAAACTGTTTTTT.